The next 21 T cell receptor beta chains were all read from a single sample in a study of blood T cell repertoires in COVID-19. Generated by immunoSEQ multiplex PCR, the TCRdb table keeps only in-frame clones and is missing some. The data hold under 500,000 clones, with 85% to 90% observed a single time. Sequencing was carried out using PBMCs or T cells enriched from blood (not recorded which). The receptor set was obtained from a man aged 25 to 40 who had recovered from COVID-19.

The CDR3 here is CASSTGQGSSYNEQFF. Here the CDR3 DNA reads TGCGCCAGCAGCACAGGACAGGGAAGCTCCTACAATGAGCAGTTCTTC. This rearrangement joins TRBV5-1 to TRBJ2-1; 8 bases line up with TRBD1. The germline V gene encodes CDR1 SGHRS and CDR2 YFSETQ. This CDR3 comprises 16 residues. V lost 4 bases, J lost 0 bases, and 6 bases stayed unmatched.

V gene TRBV12-3 or TRBV12-4 combines with J gene TRBJ1-2; unclear D gene. The CDR3 totals 12 residues. Trimming cost V 5 bases and J 5 bases, with 9 bases left between them. CDR3 sequence: CASSGFSYGYTF. As DNA, the CDR3 is TGTGCCAGCAGTGGCTTTTCTTATGGCTACACCTTC.

The chain's CDR3 is CASSQLSLAASSYEQYF. The CDR3 nucleotides are TGCGCCAGCAGCCAACTCTCTCTAGCGGCTAGCTCCTACGAGCAGTACTTC. The chain joins TRBV4-1 to TRBJ2-7; TRBD2 matches 7 bases. The germline CDR1 and CDR2 sequences are MGHRA and YSYEKL. J lost 0 bases, V lost 2 bases, and 10 bases had no gene match. The CDR3 totals 17 residues.

This sequence joins TRBV19 and TRBJ1-5; tentative D call: TRBD1 (6 bases). Germline V CDR1 and CDR2: LNHDA, SQIVND (reference sequence). The CDR3 covers 15 residues. With 7 bases removed from V and 2 bases from J, the gap between germline ends came to 15 bases. This CDR3 reads CASTGGGAGNQPQHF. The CDR3 DNA reads TGTGCCAGTACAGGTGGGGGGGCTGGCAATCAGCCCCAGCATTTT.

The V call is TRBV10-3, the J call TRBJ2-1, with D uncertain. CDR1 ENHRY and CDR2 SYGVKD come from the germline V gene. CDR3 length: 15 amino acids. Between the trimmed V and J ends, which lost 10 bases and 0 bases, there was a span of 16 bases. The CDR3 region has the DNA TGTGCCACCCGGGTGGCGGAATCCTCCTACAATGAGCAGTTCTTC. It is translated as CATRVAESSYNEQFF.

V gene TRBV19 combines with J gene TRBJ2-2; D not resolved. V lost 4 bases, J lost 7 bases, and 4 bases lay in between. The CDR3 loop spans 11 amino acids. Germline CDR1 LNHDA, CDR2 SQIVND (reference sequence). The CDR3 coding sequence is TGTGCCAGTAGTAATCGCGGGGAGCTGTTTTTT. Residues: CASSNRGELFF.

CDR3 bases: TGCGCCAGCAGCCAAGAAGGAGCGCAGTATTTT. Translation: CASSQEGAQYF. The rearrangement links TRBV4-1 to TRBJ2-3; D ambiguous. The germline CDR1 and CDR2 sequences are MGHRA and YSYEKL. There are 11 residues in the CDR3. V lost 0 bases and J 10 bases, leaving 5 bases between the germline ends.

The gene calls are TRBV20-1 and TRBJ1-2, with unresolved D. There are 11 residues in the CDR3. In germline, CDR1 is DFQATT, CDR2 SNEGSKA (reference sequence). Trimming took off 1 base at V and 8 bases at J, with 8 bases between the two ends. The CDR3: CSARAGTGYTF. DNA of the CDR3: TGCAGTGCTAGAGCGGGAACCGGCTACACCTTC.

The chain links TRBV9 to TRBJ1-3; 9 bases agree with TRBD1. This CDR3 comprises 16 residues. Per the germline V gene, CDR1 is SGDLS and CDR2 is YYNGEE. With V trimmed by 4 bases and J by 0 bases, 5 bases remained unmatched. Written as DNA, the CDR3 is TGTGCCAGCAGCCCACAGACAGGGGGCTCTGGAAACACCATATATTTT. It codes for CASSPQTGGSGNTIYF.

The gene calls are TRBV19 and TRBJ1-4, with D possibly being TRBD1 (6 bases). The CDR3 length is 17 residues. The V and J ends lost 6 bases and 0 bases respectively, with 17 bases between them. In germline, CDR1 is LNHDA, CDR2 SQIVND (reference sequence). The CDR3 DNA is TGTGCCAGTAGCCCGAGGAGCAGGGGAGCAACTAATGAAAAACTGTTTTTT. Translation: CASSPRSRGATNEKLFF.

The sample holds one count of this clone. V gene TRBV6-5 combines with J gene TRBJ1-3, with D perhaps TRBD1 (5 bases). The germline V gene encodes CDR1 MNHEY and CDR2 SVGAGI. Trimming took off 6 bases at V and 0 bases at J, with 9 bases between the two ends. The CDR3 is 14 residues long. CDR3 in amino acids: CASRPGYSGNTIYF. CDR3 in DNA: TGTGCCAGCAGGCCAGGGTACTCTGGAAACACCATATATTTT.

The rearrangement uses TRBV25-1 and TRBJ1-4; 8 bases fit TRBD1. Germline loops: CDR1 MGHDK, CDR2 SYGVNS. CDR3 size: 17 residues. V dropped 3 bases and J dropped 5; count of bases not matched to a gene: 11. This CDR3 is CASSDWAGGHSNEKLFF. The CDR3 DNA follows: TGTGCCAGCAGTGATTGGGCAGGGGGCCACTCAAATGAAAAACTGTTTTTT.

The rearrangement uses TRBV24-1 and TRBJ1-1, with D maybe TRBD1 (6 bases). Germline V CDR1 and CDR2: KGHDR, SFDVKD. CDR3 length: 13 amino acids. Trimming pared 5 bases from V and 5 bases from J, leaving 11 bases between. The CDR3 nucleotides are TGTGCCACCAGTGGGGACAAGGGGACTGAAGCTTTCTTT. It specifies CATSGDKGTEAFF.

This chain connects TRBV19 to TRBJ2-3; TRBD2 agrees at 10 bases. CDR3 size: 15 residues. V shed 8 bases and J 5 bases; nucleotides not matched to a gene: 10. Germline V gene data show CDR1 as LNHDA and CDR2 as SQIVND (reference sequence). The CDR3 sequence is CASGTSEGRGDTQYF. The CDR3, as DNA: TGTGCCAGTGGGACTAGCGAGGGTCGAGGAGATACGCAGTATTTT.

This rearrangement joins TRBV24-1 to TRBJ1-2; TRBD1 matches 8 bases. Looked up from germline, CDR1 is KGHDR and CDR2 is SFDVKD. V dropped 3 bases and J dropped 7; count of bases not matched to a gene: 6. The CDR3 loop spans 14 amino acids. The CDR3 DNA sequence: TGTGCCACCAGTGATGGTGTCAGGGGGCTTGGCTACACCTTC. Its protein product is CATSDGVRGLGYTF.

V usage is TRBV7-8 and J usage is TRBJ1-1; 9 nucleotides agree with TRBD1. From germline, CDR1 is SGHVS and CDR2 FQNEAQ. Unmatched junction bases numbered 8, after V lost 5 bases and J lost 4 bases. The CDR3 runs 15 residues. CDR3 nucleotides: TGTGCCAGCAGCCCCCTGACAGGGGGTCTCACTGAAGCTTTCTTT. This translates into CASSPLTGGLTEAFF.

The chain combines TRBV14 with TRBJ2-7; weak D call: TRBD1 (6 bases). CDR3 size: 14 residues. V shed 4 bases and J shed 0 bases, with 10 bases lying between them. The germline V gene has CDR1 SGHDN and CDR2 FVKESK. The CDR3 DNA follows: TGTGCCAGCAGCCTATACAGGGACTCCTACGAGCAGTACTTC. Translating gives CASSLYRDSYEQYF.

The chain has TRBV15 and TRBJ2-5; 9 bases are a match to TRBD2. V trimming: 0 bases; J trimming: 5 bases; junction bases outside the gene matches: 13. Looked up from germline, CDR1 is LNHNV and CDR2 is YYDKDF (reference sequence). This CDR3 comprises 18 residues. CDR3 DNA sequence: TGTGCCACCAGCAGAGATTGGAGAAAAGCGGGAGGTGATGAGACCCAGTACTTC. Its translation: CATSRDWRKAGGDETQYF. The entire variable domain, with the rest obtained from reference TRBV15 and TRBJ2-5, is as follows: DAMVIQNPRYQVTQFGKPVTLSCSQTLNHNVMYWYQQKSSQAPKLLFHYYDKDFNNEADTPDNFQSRRPNTSFCFLDIRSPGLGDTAMYLCATSRDWRKAGGDETQYFGPGTRLLVL.

The chain uses TRBV28 and TRBJ2-1, with 8 bases that match TRBD2. Germline CDR1 reads MDHEN; CDR2 reads SYDVKM. CDR3 size: 15 residues. Trimming cost V 2 bases and J 4 bases; bases outside gene matches: 4. In DNA form, the CDR3 reads TGTGCCAGCAGTTTACCACTAGCGGCGTACAATGAGCAGTTCTTC. It encodes CASSLPLAAYNEQFF.

The genes are TRBV3-1 (or the pseudogene TRBV3-2) and TRBJ2-3, with a tentative D call TRBD2 (6 bases). V was trimmed by 3 bases and J by 1 base, leaving 8 bases between them. CDR1 is LGHDT and CDR2 is YNNKEL in the germline V gene (reference sequence). This CDR3 spans 14 amino acids. The CDR3 DNA sequence: TGTGCCAGCAGCCACGGCGGGGGCACAGATACGCAGTATTTT. It is translated as CASSHGGGTDTQYF.

The rearrangement uses TRBV2 and TRBJ2-7, with D unresolved. The germline gives CDR1 SNHLY, CDR2 FYNNEI. Trimming removed 2 bases from V and 2 bases from J, with 10 bases in between. The CDR3 consists of 14 residues. CDR3 loop: CASSENHQTYEQYF. CDR3 in DNA: TGTGCCAGCAGTGAAAATCACCAGACCTACGAGCAGTACTTC.